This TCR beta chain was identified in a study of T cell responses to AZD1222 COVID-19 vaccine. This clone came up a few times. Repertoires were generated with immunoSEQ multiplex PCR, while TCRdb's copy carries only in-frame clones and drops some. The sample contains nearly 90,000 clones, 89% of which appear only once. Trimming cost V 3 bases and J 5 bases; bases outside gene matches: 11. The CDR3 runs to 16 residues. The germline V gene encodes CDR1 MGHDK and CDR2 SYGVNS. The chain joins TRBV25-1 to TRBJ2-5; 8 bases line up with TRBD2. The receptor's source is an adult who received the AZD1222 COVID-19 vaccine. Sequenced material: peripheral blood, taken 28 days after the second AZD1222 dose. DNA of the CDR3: TGTGCCAGCAGTGATCATGGCGGGGGGCGGCGGGAGACCCAGTACTTC. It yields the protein CASSDHGGGRRETQYF.